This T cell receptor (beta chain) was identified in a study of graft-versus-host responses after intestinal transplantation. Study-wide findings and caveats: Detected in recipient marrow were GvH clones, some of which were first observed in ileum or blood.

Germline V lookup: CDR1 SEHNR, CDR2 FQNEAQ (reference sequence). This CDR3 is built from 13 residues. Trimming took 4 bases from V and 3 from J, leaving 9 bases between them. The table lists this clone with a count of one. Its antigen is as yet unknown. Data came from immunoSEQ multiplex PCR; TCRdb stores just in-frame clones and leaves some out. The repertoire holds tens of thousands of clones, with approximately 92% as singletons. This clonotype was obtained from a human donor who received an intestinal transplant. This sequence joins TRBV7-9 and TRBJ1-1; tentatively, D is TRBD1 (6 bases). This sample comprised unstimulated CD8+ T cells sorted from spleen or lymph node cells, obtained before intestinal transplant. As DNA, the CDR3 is TGTGCCAGCAGCTCCGAGGGGGACACTGAAGCTTTCTTT. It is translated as CASSSEGDTEAFF.